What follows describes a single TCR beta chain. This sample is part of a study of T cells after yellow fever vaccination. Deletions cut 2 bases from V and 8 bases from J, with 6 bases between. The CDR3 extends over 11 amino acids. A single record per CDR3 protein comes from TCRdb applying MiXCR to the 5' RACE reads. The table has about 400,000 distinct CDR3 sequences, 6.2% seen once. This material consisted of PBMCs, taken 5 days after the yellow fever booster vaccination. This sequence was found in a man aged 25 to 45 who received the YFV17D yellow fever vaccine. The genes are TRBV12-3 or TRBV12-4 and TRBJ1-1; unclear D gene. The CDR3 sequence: CASSLWGEAFF. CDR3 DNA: TGTGCCAGCAGTTTATGGGGAGAAGCTTTCTTT.